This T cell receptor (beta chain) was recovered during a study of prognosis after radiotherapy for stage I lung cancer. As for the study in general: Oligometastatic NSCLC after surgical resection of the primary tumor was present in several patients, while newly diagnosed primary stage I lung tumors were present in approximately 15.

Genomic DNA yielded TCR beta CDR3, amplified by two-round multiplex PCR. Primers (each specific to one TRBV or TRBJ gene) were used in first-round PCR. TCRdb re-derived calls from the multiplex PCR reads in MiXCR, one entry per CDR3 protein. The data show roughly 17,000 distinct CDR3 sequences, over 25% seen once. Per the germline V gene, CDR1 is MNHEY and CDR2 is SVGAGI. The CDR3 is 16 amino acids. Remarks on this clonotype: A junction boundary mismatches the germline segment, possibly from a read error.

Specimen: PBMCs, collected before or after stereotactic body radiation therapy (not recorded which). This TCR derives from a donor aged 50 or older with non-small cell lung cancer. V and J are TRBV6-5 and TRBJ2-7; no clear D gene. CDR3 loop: CASSYTIKDLSYEEYF. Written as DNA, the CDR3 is TGTGCCAGCAGTTACACCATTAAAGACTTAAGCTACGAGGAGTACTTC.